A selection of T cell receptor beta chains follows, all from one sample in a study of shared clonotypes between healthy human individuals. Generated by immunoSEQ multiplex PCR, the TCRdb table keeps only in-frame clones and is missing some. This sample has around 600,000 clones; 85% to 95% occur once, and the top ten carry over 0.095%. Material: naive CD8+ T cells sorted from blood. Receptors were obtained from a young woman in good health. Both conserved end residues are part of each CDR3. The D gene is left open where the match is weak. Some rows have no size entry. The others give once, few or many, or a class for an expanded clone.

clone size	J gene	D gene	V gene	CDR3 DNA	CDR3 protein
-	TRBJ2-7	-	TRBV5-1	TGCGCCAGCAGCTCGGACTTCCCCTCCTACGAGCAGTACTTC	CASSSDFPSYEQYF
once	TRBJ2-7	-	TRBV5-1	TGCGCCAGCAGCGGACGCGGCGGAGAACGGTACGAGCAGTACTTC	CASSGRGGERYEQYF
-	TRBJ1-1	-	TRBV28	TGTGCCAGCAGGAAAGACGGGGACACTGAAGCTTTCTTT	CASRKDGDTEAFF
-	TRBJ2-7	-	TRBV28	TGTGCCAGCAGCTCACAAACGGGACTCGTCAAACTGTACGAGCAGTACTTC	CASSSQTGLVKLYEQYF
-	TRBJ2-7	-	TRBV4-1	TGCGCCAGCAGCCAAGGTAGCGAGCAGTACTTC	CASSQGSEQYF
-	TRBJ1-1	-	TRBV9	TGTGCCAGCAGCGTAGTAATGTGGGATGAGAACACTGAAGCTTTCTTT	CASSVVMWDENTEAFF
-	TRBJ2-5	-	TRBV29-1	TGCAGCGCCAAAGAAAGAGACGTTGGTTTGGAGACCCAGTACTTC	CSAKERDVGLETQYF
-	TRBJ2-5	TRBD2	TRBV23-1	TGCGCCAGCAGTCATTCGCTAAACAGACTAGCGGGAGTGGGAAAAGAGACCCAGTACTTC	CASSHSLNRLAGVGKETQYF
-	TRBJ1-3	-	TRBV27	TGTGCCAGCAGTGCGACAGGCTCTGGAAACACCATATATTTT	CASSATGSGNTIYF
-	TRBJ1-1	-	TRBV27	TGTGCCAGCAGTTTAGGGATGAACACTGAAGCTTTCTTT	CASSLGMNTEAFF
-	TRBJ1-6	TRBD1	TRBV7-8	TGTGCCAGCAGCTTGCCGGACAGGACCCTCCACTTT	CASSLPDRTLHF
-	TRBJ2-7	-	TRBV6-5	TGTGCCAGCAGGCCATCGGTGGGGGCCTACGAGCAGTACTTC	CASRPSVGAYEQYF
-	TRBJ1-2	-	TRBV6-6	TGTGCCAGCAGTCCGCTGTTGGTACCAAACTATGGCTACACCTTC	CASSPLLVPNYGYTF
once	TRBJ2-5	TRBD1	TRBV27	TGTGCCAGCAGTTTTGGGACAGAAGAGACCCAGTACTTC	CASSFGTEETQYF
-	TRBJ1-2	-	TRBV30	TGTGCCTTCCCGACCTTCGACACCGCCTATGGCTACACCTTC	CAFPTFDTAYGYTF
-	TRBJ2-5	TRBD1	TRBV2	TGTGCCAAGCAGGGGGCGCCCCGAGAGACCCAGTACTTC	CAKQGAPRETQYF
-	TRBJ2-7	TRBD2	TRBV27	TGTGCCAGCAGTCCCGGGACTAGCGGGAGAGCCGAGCAGTACTTC	CASSPGTSGRAEQYF
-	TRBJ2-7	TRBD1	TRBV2	TGTGCCAGCAGGGACAGGTCACACTACGAGCAGTACTTC	CASRDRSHYEQYF
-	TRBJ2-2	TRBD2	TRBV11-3	TGTGCCAGCAGAAACGGATCTAGCGGGAGATCCACCGGGGAGCTGTTTTTT	CASRNGSSGRSTGELFF
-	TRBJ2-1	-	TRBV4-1	TGCGCCAGCAGCCCAGAGCCCCAGGGGTTCGCGGTTCAGAATGAGCAGTTCTTC	CASSPEPQGFAVQNEQFF
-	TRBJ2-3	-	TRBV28	TGTGCCAGCAGTTTATTCTCAAGGACAGATACGCAGTATTTT	CASSLFSRTDTQYF
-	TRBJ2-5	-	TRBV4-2	TGTGCCAGCAGCCTACAACCCGGGACCCTGTACCAAGAGACCCAGTACTTC	CASSLQPGTLYQETQYF
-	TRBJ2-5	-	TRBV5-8	TGTGCCAGCAGTTTCTACAGGCTCGAAGAGACCCAGTACTTC	CASSFYRLEETQYF
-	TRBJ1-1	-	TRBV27	TGTGCCAGCGCCCCTGGTCTCGGGGACACTGAAGCTTTCTTT	CASAPGLGDTEAFF
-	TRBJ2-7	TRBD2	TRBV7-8	TGTGCCAGCAGCTTCTCTAGCGGGAGCTACGAGCAGTACTTC	CASSFSSGSYEQYF
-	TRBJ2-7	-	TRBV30	TGTGCCTGGAGTCCGGATTCGAGAGCCTACGAGCAGTACTTC	CAWSPDSRAYEQYF
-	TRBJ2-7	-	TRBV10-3	TGTGCCATCAGTGACACAGAAGCCTACGAGCAGTACTTC	CAISDTEAYEQYF
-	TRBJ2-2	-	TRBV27	TGTGCCAGCAGTTTAGGTGACGGACTTGCCGGGGAGCTGTTTTTT	CASSLGDGLAGELFF
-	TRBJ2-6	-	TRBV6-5	TGTGCCAGCAGTTTGACAGACTCTGGGGCCAACGTCCTGACTTTC	CASSLTDSGANVLTF
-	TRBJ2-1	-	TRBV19	TGTGCCAGTAATAAGATGACGGGTAATGAGCAGTTCTTC	CASNKMTGNEQFF
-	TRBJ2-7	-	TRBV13	TGTGCCAGCAGCGGAGGGACGGACAACTACGAGCAGTACTTC	CASSGGTDNYEQYF
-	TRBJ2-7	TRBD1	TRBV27	TGTGCCAGCAGTCCTGGGACAGGCGTGCCCTACGAGCAGTACTTC	CASSPGTGVPYEQYF
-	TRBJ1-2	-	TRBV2	TGTGCCAGCAGTGCCCCGTTAGGAACAGGCAACTATGGCTACACCTTC	CASSAPLGTGNYGYTF
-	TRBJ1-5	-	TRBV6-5	TGTGCCAGCAGTAACGATAATCAGCCCCAGCATTTT	CASSNDNQPQHF
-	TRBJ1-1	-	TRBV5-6	TGTGCCAGCAGCTTGGAGCACCGAGCAAACACTGAAGCTTTCTTT	CASSLEHRANTEAFF
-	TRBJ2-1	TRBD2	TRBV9	TGTGCCAGCAGCGTAGAGACAGAGGGACTAGCGGGAACAGATGAGCAGTTCTTC	CASSVETEGLAGTDEQFF
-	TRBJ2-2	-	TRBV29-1	TGCAGCGTTGAAAGGGAGAGACCCGGGGAGCTGTTTTTT	CSVERERPGELFF
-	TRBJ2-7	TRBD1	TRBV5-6	TGTGCCAGCAGCTTTGGGACAGGCCCCTACGAGCAGTACTTC	CASSFGTGPYEQYF
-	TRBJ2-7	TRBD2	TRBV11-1	TGTGCCAGCAGCTTTGCAGGGACTATATACGAGCAGTACTTC	CASSFAGTIYEQYF
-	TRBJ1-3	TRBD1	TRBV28	TGTGCCAGCAGTTTACCTCGGGACAGGGGGCCAGGAAACACCATATATTTT	CASSLPRDRGPGNTIYF
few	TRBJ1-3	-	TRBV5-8	TGTGCCAGCAGCTTGGACCGTGGTTCTGGAAACACCATATATTTT	CASSLDRGSGNTIYF